Sequencing of this T cell receptor beta chain was carried out in a study of blood T cell repertoires in COVID-19. Study-level background: The analysed material was cDNA or gDNA that came from T cells, B-cell-depleted T cells, or PBMCs.

Per the original data handling: Reference gene primers were amplified, and this amplification served to estimate nucleated cell counts. The repertoire was sequenced with immunoSEQ multiplex PCR; TCRdb's copy has only in-frame clones and lacks some. The D gene and trimming were derived from the DNA, and the V and J assignments and clone size from that table. The top ten hold around 1.4% of the sample, which has some 200,000 clones, just over 85% seen once. Germline V lookup: CDR1 LGHNA, CDR2 YSLEER. V gave up 0 bases and J gave up 1 base; unmatched junction bases: 9. CDR3 length: 17 amino acids. What was sequenced was peripheral blood. This clonotype originated in a man between 18 and 35 years old with active or convalescent COVID-19. The chain has TRBV4-3 and TRBJ2-7, with 7 bases identical to TRBD2. CDR3 residues: CASSQDVGEGRSYEQYF. The DNA for the CDR3 is TGCGCCAGCAGCCAAGATGTTGGGGAGGGCCGGTCCTACGAGCAGTACTTC.